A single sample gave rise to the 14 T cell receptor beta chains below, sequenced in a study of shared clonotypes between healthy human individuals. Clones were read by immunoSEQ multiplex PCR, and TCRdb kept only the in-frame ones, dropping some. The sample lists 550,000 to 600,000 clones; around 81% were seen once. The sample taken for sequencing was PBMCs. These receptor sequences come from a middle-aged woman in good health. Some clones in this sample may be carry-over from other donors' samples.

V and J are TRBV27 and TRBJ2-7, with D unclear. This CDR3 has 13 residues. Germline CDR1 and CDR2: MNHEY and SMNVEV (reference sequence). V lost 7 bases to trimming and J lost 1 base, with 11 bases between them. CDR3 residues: CASMSSGSYEQYF. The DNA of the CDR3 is TGTGCCAGCATGTCGAGTGGATCCTACGAGCAGTACTTC.

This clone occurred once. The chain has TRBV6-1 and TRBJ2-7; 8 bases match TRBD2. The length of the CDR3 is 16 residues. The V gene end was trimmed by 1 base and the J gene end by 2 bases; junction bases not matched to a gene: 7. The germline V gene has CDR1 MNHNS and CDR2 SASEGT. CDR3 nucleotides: TGTGCCAGCAGTGAAGAGGGTAGCGGGAACCCCTACGAGCAGTACTTC. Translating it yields CASSEEGSGNPYEQYF.

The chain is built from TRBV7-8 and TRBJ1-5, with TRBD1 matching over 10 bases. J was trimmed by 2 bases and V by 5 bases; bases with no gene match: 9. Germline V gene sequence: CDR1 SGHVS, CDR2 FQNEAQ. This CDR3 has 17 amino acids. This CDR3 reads CASSGRQGAMGNQPQHF. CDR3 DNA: TGTGCCAGCAGCGGACGACAGGGGGCAATGGGCAATCAGCCCCAGCATTTT.

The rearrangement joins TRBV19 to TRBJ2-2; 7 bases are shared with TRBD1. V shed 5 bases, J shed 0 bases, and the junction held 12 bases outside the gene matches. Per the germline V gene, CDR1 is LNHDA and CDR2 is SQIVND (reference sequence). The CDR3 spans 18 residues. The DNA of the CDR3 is TGTGCCAGTAGTCCAAGGGACAGAGCACACGCGAACACCGGGGAGCTGTTTTTT. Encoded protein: CASSPRDRAHANTGELFF. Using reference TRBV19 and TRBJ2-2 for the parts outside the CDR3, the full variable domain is DGGITQSPKYLFRKEGQNVTLSCEQNLNHDAMYWYRQDPGQGLRLIYYSQIVNDFQKGDIAEGYSVSREKKESFPLTVTSAQKNPTAFYLCASSPRDRAHANTGELFFGEGSRLTVL.

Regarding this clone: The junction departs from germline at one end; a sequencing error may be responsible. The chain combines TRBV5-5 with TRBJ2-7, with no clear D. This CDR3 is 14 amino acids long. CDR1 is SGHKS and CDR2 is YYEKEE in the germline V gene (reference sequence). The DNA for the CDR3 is TGTGCCAGCAGTTTGGATTGGGGATCGGACGAGCAGTACTTC. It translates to CASSLDWGSDEQYF. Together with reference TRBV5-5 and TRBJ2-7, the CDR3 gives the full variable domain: DAGVTQSPTHLIKTRGQQVTLRCSPISGHKSVSWYQQVLGQGPQFIFQYYEKEERGRGNFPDRFSARQFPNYSSELNVNALLLGDSALYLCASSLDWGSDEQYFGPGTRLTVT.

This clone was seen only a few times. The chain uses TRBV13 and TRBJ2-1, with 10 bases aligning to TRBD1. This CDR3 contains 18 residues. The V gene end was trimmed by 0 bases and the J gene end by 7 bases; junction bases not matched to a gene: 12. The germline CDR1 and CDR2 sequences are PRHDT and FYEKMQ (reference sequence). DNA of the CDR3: TGTGCCAGCAGCTTAGGCCTGTGGGGACAGGGGAGGCGGAATGAGCAGTTCTTC. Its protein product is CASSLGLWGQGRRNEQFF.

The CDR3 DNA reads TGTGCCAGCAGTGAGATAGGGGGCGCTGGAAACACCATATATTTT. Residues: CASSEIGGAGNTIYF. This sequence joins TRBV6-1 and TRBJ1-3, with TRBD1 matching over 7 bases. This CDR3 region has 15 residues. The germline CDR1 and CDR2 sequences are MNHNS and SASEGT. The ends lost 3 bases at V and 2 bases at J; junction bases unmatched: 4.

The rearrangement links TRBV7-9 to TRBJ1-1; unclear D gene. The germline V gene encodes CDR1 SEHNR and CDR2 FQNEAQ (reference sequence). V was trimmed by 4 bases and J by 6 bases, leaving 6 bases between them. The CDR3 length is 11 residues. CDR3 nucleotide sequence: TGTGCCAGCAGCTCCCGGGCTGAAGCTTTCTTT. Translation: CASSSRAEAFF.

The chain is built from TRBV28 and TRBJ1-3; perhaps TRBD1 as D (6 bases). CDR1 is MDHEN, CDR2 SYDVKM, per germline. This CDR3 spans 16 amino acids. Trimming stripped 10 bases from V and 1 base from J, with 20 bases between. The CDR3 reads CATLRGLGSSGNTIYF. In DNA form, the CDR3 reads TGTGCCACCCTGAGGGGGTTGGGAAGTTCTGGAAACACCATATATTTT.

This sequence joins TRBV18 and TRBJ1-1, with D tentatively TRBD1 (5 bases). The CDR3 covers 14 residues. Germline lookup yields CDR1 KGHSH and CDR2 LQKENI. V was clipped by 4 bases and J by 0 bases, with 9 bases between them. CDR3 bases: TGTGCCAGCTCACTAGACAGAATGAACACTGAAGCTTTCTTT. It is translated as CASSLDRMNTEAFF. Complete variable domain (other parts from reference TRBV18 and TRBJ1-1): NAGVMQNPRHLVRRRGQEARLRCSPMKGHSHVYWYRQLPEEGLKFMVYLQKENIIDESGMPKERFSAEFPKEGPSILRIQQVVRGDSAAYFCASSLDRMNTEAFFGQGTRLTVV.

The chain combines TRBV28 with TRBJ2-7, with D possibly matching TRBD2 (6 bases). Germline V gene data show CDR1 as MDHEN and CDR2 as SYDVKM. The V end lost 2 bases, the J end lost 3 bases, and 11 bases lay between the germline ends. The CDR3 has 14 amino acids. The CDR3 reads CASSLPGTHYEQYF. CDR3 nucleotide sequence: TGTGCCAGCAGTTTACCAGGGACTCACTACGAGCAGTACTTC.

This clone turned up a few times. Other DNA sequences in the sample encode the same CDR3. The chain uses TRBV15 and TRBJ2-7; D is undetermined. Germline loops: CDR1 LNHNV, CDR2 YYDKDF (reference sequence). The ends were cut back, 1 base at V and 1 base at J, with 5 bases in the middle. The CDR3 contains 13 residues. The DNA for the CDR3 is TGTGCCACCAGCAGAGGGATTTCCTACGAGCAGTACTTC. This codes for CATSRGISYEQYF.

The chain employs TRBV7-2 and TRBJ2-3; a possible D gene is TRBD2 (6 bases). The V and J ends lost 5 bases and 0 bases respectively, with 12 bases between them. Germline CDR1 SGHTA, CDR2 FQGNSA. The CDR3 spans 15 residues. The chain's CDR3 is CASSPDYFSTDTQYF. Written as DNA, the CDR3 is TGTGCCAGCAGCCCGGACTATTTTAGCACAGATACGCAGTATTTT.

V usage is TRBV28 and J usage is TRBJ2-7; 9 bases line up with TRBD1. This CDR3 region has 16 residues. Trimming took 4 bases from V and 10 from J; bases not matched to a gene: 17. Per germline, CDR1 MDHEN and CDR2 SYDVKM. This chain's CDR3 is CASSSPSGQGSGTQYF. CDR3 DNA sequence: TGTGCCAGCAGTTCCCCCTCGGGACAGGGTTCCGGGACACAGTACTTC.